Shown below are 31 T cell receptor beta chains from a single sample sequenced in a study of cytomegalovirus exposure and HLA in healthy donors. The study ran its PCR with 60 Vbeta and 13 Jbeta primers. Profiled with immunoSEQ multiplex PCR; TCRdb holds only in-frame clones, not every one. The sample has more than 70,000 clones, about two thirds seen once; the top ten hold about 7.4%. The sample comprised PBMCs. The receptors were gathered from a man in his forties in good health and CMV-seropositive.

The chain combines TRBV25-1 with TRBJ2-3; possible D gene TRBD2, 5 bases. The CDR3 extends over 16 amino acids. V lost 0 bases and J 4 bases, leaving 14 bases between the germline ends. Germline CDR1 MGHDK, CDR2 SYGVNS. The chain's CDR3 is CASSEYERLYSDTQYF. In nucleotides, the CDR3 is TGTGCCAGCAGTGAATATGAGCGGCTCTACTCAGATACGCAGTATTTT.

In its sample, this clone was seen a few times. This chain connects TRBV18 to TRBJ2-7, with TRBD1 matching 7 bases. This CDR3 comprises 13 residues. CDR1 and CDR2 from the germline V gene are KGHSH and LQKENI. With V trimmed by 8 bases and J by 1 base, 5 bases remained unmatched. CDR3 bases: TGTGCCAGCCGCCCCAGGGGGTCCTACGAGCAGTACTTC. It is translated as CASRPRGSYEQYF.

This chain links TRBV6-5 with TRBJ2-2, with D perhaps TRBD2 (6 bases). The ends were cut back, 6 bases at V and 6 bases at J, with 14 bases in the middle. The CDR3 spans 14 residues. Germline CDR1 reads MNHEY; CDR2 reads SVGAGI. CDR3 coding DNA: TGTGCCAGCAGACGGACCGGGACTTCCGGGGAGCTGTTTTTT. It translates to CASRRTGTSGELFF.

In this sample, this clone turned up many times. V and J are TRBV7-3 and TRBJ2-2; D might be TRBD1 (5 bases). CDR1 is SGHTA, CDR2 FQGTGA, per germline. The CDR3 extends over 16 amino acids. V was pared by 2 bases and J by 0 bases, with 10 bases between. Here the CDR3 DNA reads TGTGCCAGCAGCTTAGGCGACAGCACGAACACCGGGGAGCTGTTTTTT. Its protein product is CASSLGDSTNTGELFF.

CDR3 protein: CASSEVAFGYTF. The CDR3 DNA reads TGTGCCAGCAGTGAAGTGGCCTTTGGCTACACCTTC. The V and J genes are TRBV6-1 and TRBJ1-2; D is undetermined. Trimming stripped 1 base from V and 7 bases from J, with 7 bases between. The CDR3 is 12 amino acids. The germline CDR1 and CDR2 sequences are MNHNS and SASEGT.

This CDR3 reads CASSERAGRTEAFF. As DNA, the CDR3 is TGTGCCAGCAGTGAAAGGGCAGGGCGCACTGAAGCTTTCTTT. This chain joins TRBV2 and TRBJ1-1; the D gene is possibly TRBD1 (5 bases). Trimming took 2 bases from V and 4 from J, leaving 11 bases between them. Germline V CDR1 and CDR2: SNHLY, FYNNEI. This CDR3 contains 14 residues.

The table lists this clone with a count of one. This chain links TRBV28 with TRBJ2-3; D is possibly TRBD2 (5 bases). In germline, CDR1 is MDHEN, CDR2 SYDVKM. The CDR3 is 14 residues long. Trimming shortened V by 2 bases and J by 2 bases, and 8 bases separated the two germline ends. The CDR3 loop is CASSLRLPTDTQYF. CDR3 sequence (DNA): TGTGCCAGCAGTTTAAGACTACCCACAGATACGCAGTATTTT.

The chain recombines TRBV15 with TRBJ2-7; the D gene is possibly TRBD2 (6 bases). V was shortened by 8 bases and J by 2 bases, with 13 bases between the two germline ends. Germline loops: CDR1 LNHNV, CDR2 YYDKDF (reference sequence). This CDR3 has 13 amino acids. CDR3 DNA sequence: TGTGCCACCTCCGCTAGCGCTACCTACGAGCAGTACTTC. Its protein is CATSASATYEQYF.

V usage is TRBV5-1 and J usage is TRBJ1-4; 7 nucleotides align to TRBD1. V trimming: 4 bases; J trimming: 2 bases; junction bases outside the gene matches: 8. This CDR3 is 16 amino acids long. The germline V gene encodes CDR1 SGHRS and CDR2 YFSETQ. The CDR3 nucleotides read TGCGCCAGCAGCGTCACAGGGGCTGCTACTAATGAAAAACTGTTTTTT. Protein product: CASSVTGAATNEKLFF.

The V and J genes are TRBV5-1 and TRBJ2-2, with D possibly matching TRBD1 (6 bases). Trimming stripped 2 bases from V and 0 bases from J, with 8 bases between. CDR3 length: 15 amino acids. The germline V gene encodes CDR1 SGHRS and CDR2 YFSETQ. The CDR3 DNA is TGCGCCAGCAGCTTATACAGGGCGAACACCGGGGAGCTGTTTTTT. This codes for CASSLYRANTGELFF.

This rearrangement joins TRBV30 to TRBJ2-7, with 9 positions matching TRBD1. This CDR3 is 15 amino acids long. Germline CDR1 and CDR2: GTSNPN and SVGIG (reference sequence). Losses at the gene ends were 3 bases for V and 1 base for J; bases not matched to a gene: 7. The CDR3 region is CAWSLVGTGSYEQYF. In nucleotides, the CDR3 is TGTGCCTGGAGCTTGGTGGGGACAGGGTCCTACGAGCAGTACTTC.

The gene calls are TRBV13 and TRBJ2-7; D may be TRBD1 (6 bases). The CDR3 totals 13 residues. V was shortened by 5 bases and J by 2 bases, with 10 bases between the two germline ends. The germline CDR1 and CDR2 sequences are PRHDT and FYEKMQ (reference sequence). The CDR3 here is CASSPRTAYEQYF. CDR3 bases: TGTGCCAGCAGCCCGCGGACAGCCTACGAGCAGTACTTC.

This clone turned up a few times. The V call is TRBV6-1, the J call TRBJ1-5; no firm D call. V was shortened by 4 bases and J by 2 bases, with 6 bases between the two germline ends. Germline CDR1 and CDR2: MNHNS and SASEGT. This CDR3 contains 13 residues. CDR3 in amino acids: CASSAGGNQPQHF. The CDR3 DNA reads as TGTGCCAGCAGTGCCGGGGGCAATCAGCCCCAGCATTTT.

V gene TRBV18 combines with J gene TRBJ1-1, with TRBD1 identical over 9 bases. The V and J ends lost 5 bases and 1 base, in that order; junction bases with no gene match: 11. This CDR3 region has 17 residues. The germline V gene encodes CDR1 KGHSH and CDR2 LQKENI. The CDR3 loop reads CASSSLPPTGGNTEAFF. In nucleotides, the CDR3 is TGTGCCAGCTCATCTCTCCCCCCGACAGGGGGGAACACTGAAGCTTTCTTT.

The rearrangement links TRBV5-8 to TRBJ1-5; no definite D call. From germline, CDR1 is SGHTS and CDR2 YDEGEE. The CDR3 is 15 residues long. V lost 4 bases and J 0 bases, leaving 11 bases between the germline ends. DNA of the CDR3: TGTGCCAGCAGCCGTGGTCAGATTAGCAATCAGCCCCAGCATTTT. It encodes CASSRGQISNQPQHF.

The chain's CDR3 is CASSEGPGGGYTF. DNA of the CDR3: TGTGCCAGCAGTGAGGGGCCAGGGGGTGGCTACACCTTC. J is TRBJ1-2 and V is TRBV25-1; TRBD1 aligns across 7 bases. The CDR3 has 13 amino acids. The J segment lost 7 bases and the V segment lost 3 bases, leaving 5 bases of the junction unmatched. Germline V lookup: CDR1 MGHDK, CDR2 SYGVNS.

For this clone: The sample carries other DNA sequences with the same CDR3. The chain carries TRBV9 and TRBJ2-2; the match to TRBD2 covers 14 bases. J lost 5 bases, V lost 3 bases, and 6 bases had no gene match. Germline V gene lookup returns CDR1 SGDLS and CDR2 YYNGEE. The CDR3 totals 17 residues. Here the CDR3 reads CASSGGLAGGGTGELFF. CDR3 bases: TGTGCCAGCAGCGGTGGACTAGCGGGAGGAGGGACCGGGGAGCTGTTTTTT.

This chain connects TRBV15 to TRBJ1-4; the match to TRBD1 covers 7 bases. The V and J ends lost 1 base and 4 bases, in that order; junction bases with no gene match: 3. Germline V gene data show CDR1 as LNHNV and CDR2 as YYDKDF (reference sequence). The CDR3 loop spans 15 amino acids. CDR3 loop: CATSRGGGGNEKLFF. The CDR3 DNA sequence: TGTGCCACCAGCAGAGGAGGGGGCGGTAATGAAAAACTGTTTTTT.

This clone was seen once. The rearrangement uses TRBV4-3 and TRBJ1-4; no clear D. V shed 0 bases and J shed 4 bases, with 9 bases lying between them. Germline V gene sequence: CDR1 LGHNA, CDR2 YSLEER. The CDR3 spans 15 residues. The DNA for the CDR3 is TGCGCCAGCAGCCAAGATTTTCAGGATAATGAAAAACTGTTTTTT. This gives the protein CASSQDFQDNEKLFF.

The chain has TRBV5-1 and TRBJ1-1; unclear D gene. Trimming shortened V by 4 bases and J by 4 bases, and 20 bases separated the two germline ends. CDR1 SGHRS and CDR2 YFSETQ come from the germline V gene. CDR3 length equals 16 residues. CDR3 DNA sequence: TGCGCCAGCAGCCGTGGCATGGGCATGGGAGGCACTGAAGCTTTCTTT. Translation: CASSRGMGMGGTEAFF.

The chain joins TRBV6-5 to TRBJ1-1; 7 positions match TRBD1. The J segment lost 8 bases and the V segment lost 4 bases, leaving 4 bases of the junction unmatched. The germline V gene encodes CDR1 MNHEY and CDR2 SVGAGI. CDR3 size: 12 residues. In DNA form, the CDR3 reads TGTGCCAGCAGTTTGTTGGGACAGGAAGCTTTCTTT. As protein: CASSLLGQEAFF.

The chain has TRBV7-2 and TRBJ2-7; 7 bases are shared with TRBD2. There are 15 residues in the CDR3. CDR1 is SGHTA and CDR2 is FQGNSA in the germline V gene. V lost 4 bases and J lost 0; bases outside the gene matches: 6. CDR3 loop: CASSSNSGFSYEQYF. DNA of the CDR3: TGTGCCAGCAGCTCCAATAGCGGGTTCTCCTACGAGCAGTACTTC.

The chain employs TRBV7-8 and TRBJ1-5; 10 bases map to TRBD1. The length of the CDR3 is 15 residues. The ends lost 1 base at V and 4 bases at J; junction bases unmatched: 1. CDR1 and CDR2 (germline): SGHVS, FQNEAQ. CDR3 sequence reads: CASSLGTGGNQPQHF. For the CDR3, the DNA is TGTGCCAGCAGCTTAGGGACAGGGGGGAATCAGCCCCAGCATTTT.

This chain joins TRBV7-6 and TRBJ2-1; D may be TRBD2 (5 bases). V lost 0 bases and J 11 bases, leaving 20 bases between the germline ends. The CDR3 is 16 residues long. The germline V gene has CDR1 SGHVS and CDR2 FNYEAQ. The CDR3 region is CASSLAAGRGRNQQFF. The DNA for the CDR3 is TGTGCCAGCAGCTTAGCGGCTGGGAGAGGGCGTAATCAGCAGTTCTTC.

The rearrangement links TRBV5-4 to TRBJ1-2, with D hard to call. Trimming cost V 0 bases and J 3 bases, with 12 bases left between them. This CDR3 spans 15 amino acids. CDR1 and CDR2 from the germline V gene are SGHNT and YYREEE (reference sequence). For the CDR3, the DNA is TGTGCCAGCAGCTTGGACCAAGGAGGGCACTATGGCTACACCTTC. The encoded protein is CASSLDQGGHYGYTF.

The chain joins TRBV19 to TRBJ1-1, with D unresolved. The germline V and J ends were trimmed by 6 bases and 6 bases, with 11 bases remaining between them. Germline CDR1 and CDR2: LNHDA and SQIVND (reference sequence). The CDR3 is made up of 12 amino acids. In nucleotides, the CDR3 is TGTGCCAGTAGGGTCAGCGGGGCTGAAGCTTTCTTT. Translating it yields CASRVSGAEAFF.

This clone is a singleton in its sample. The chain is built from TRBV25-1 and TRBJ2-2, with TRBD2 as a possible D gene (5 bases). The CDR3 is made up of 15 amino acids. V dropped 5 bases and J dropped 4 bases, with 14 bases sitting between them. Germline V CDR1 and CDR2: MGHDK, SYGVNS. The CDR3 sequence is CASSLARVGTGELFF. CDR3 DNA sequence: TGTGCCAGCAGTCTAGCAAGGGTGGGCACCGGGGAGCTGTTTTTT.

The table lists this clone with a count of one. V is TRBV7-2 and J is TRBJ1-1; D possibly corresponds to TRBD1 (6 bases). The germline V gene has CDR1 SGHTA and CDR2 FQGNSA. Trimming stripped 5 bases from V and 1 base from J, with 11 bases between. The CDR3 covers 14 residues. The CDR3 nucleotides read TGTGCCAGCAGCCAAGACAGGAGGAACACTGAAGCTTTCTTT. Its translation: CASSQDRRNTEAFF.

This chain joins TRBV15 and TRBJ2-7; 7 bases agree with TRBD1. Per germline, CDR1 LNHNV and CDR2 YYDKDF (reference sequence). This CDR3 region has 16 residues. With 0 bases clipped from V and 2 bases from J, the junction kept 7 bases outside the gene matches. CDR3 residues: CATSRDRGQQAYEQYF. CDR3 coding DNA: TGTGCCACCAGCAGAGATCGGGGACAGCAAGCCTACGAGCAGTACTTC.

The rearrangement links TRBV6-5 to TRBJ1-5; unclear D gene. Per the germline V gene, CDR1 is MNHEY and CDR2 is SVGAGI. V was clipped by 2 bases and J by 3 bases, with 8 bases between them. This CDR3 is built from 14 residues. The CDR3 is CASSYVSPNQPQHF. The CDR3 region has the DNA TGTGCCAGCAGTTACGTGAGTCCCAATCAGCCCCAGCATTTT.

This chain links TRBV11-2 with TRBJ2-7, with TRBD1 matching over 8 bases. Germline V CDR1 and CDR2: SGHAT, FQNNGV. V was pared by 1 base and J by 3 bases, with 5 bases of the junction left unmatched. The CDR3 length is 15 residues. The CDR3 coding sequence is TGTGCCAGCAGCTTAGGAACTGGACAGGGCTACGAGCAGTACTTC. It translates to CASSLGTGQGYEQYF.